These 18 T cell receptor beta chains share one sample of origin, sequenced in a study of Ad26.COV2.S vaccination and SARS-CoV-2 variants. Libraries were prepared by immunoSEQ multiplex PCR; TCRdb keeps only in-frame clonotypes and omits some of them. The sample holds 360,000 or so clones, about 91% seen once. Treatment denoted: some 20 received Ad26.COV2.S at low or high dose, single or two shots; 5 received placebo; per-sample allocation not given. On day 63 after the first injection, vaccine and placebo recipients gave samples. This specimen consisted of peripheral blood, obtained in a trial of Ad26.COV2.S vaccine versus placebo. All receptors come from a person between 18 and 60 years old who received the Ad26.COV2.S COVID-19 vaccine or a placebo.

The rearrangement uses TRBV15 and TRBJ1-2, with 7 positions matching TRBD1. CDR1 is LNHNV, CDR2 YYDKDF, per germline (reference sequence). This CDR3 contains 16 residues. The junction had 10 bases not matched to a gene; V was cut back by 0 bases and J by 6 bases. The CDR3 nucleotides are TGTGCCACCAGCAGAGATAGACAGGGTTGGGTCCATGGCTACACCTTC. It codes for CATSRDRQGWVHGYTF.

The chain combines TRBV7-8 with TRBJ1-6; 9 bases agree with TRBD1. V shed 7 bases and J 13 bases; nucleotides not matched to a gene: 17. The CDR3 covers 16 residues. The germline V gene has CDR1 SGHVS and CDR2 FQNEAQ. For the CDR3, the DNA is TGTGCCAGCATCGGGGACAGGGCCAACCCGGGGTCTCCCCTCCACTTT. This gives the protein CASIGDRANPGSPLHF.

The chain recombines TRBV15 with TRBJ2-5; 9 positions match TRBD2. The germline gives CDR1 LNHNV, CDR2 YYDKDF (reference sequence). The CDR3 contains 18 residues. V dropped 3 bases and J dropped 5; count of bases not matched to a gene: 16. As DNA, the CDR3 is TGTGCCACCAGCAGGGGAAAAGCGGGAGGTTGGGAAGTGGAGACCCAGTACTTC. Translating it yields CATSRGKAGGWEVETQYF.

The chain carries TRBV3-1 (or the pseudogene TRBV3-2) and TRBJ2-1; 12 positions match TRBD2. Germline CDR1 LGHDT, CDR2 YNNKEL (reference sequence). The CDR3 length is 16 residues. V was pared by 1 base and J by 4 bases, with 2 bases of the junction left unmatched. CDR3 coding DNA: TGTGCCAGCAGCCAAGGGACTAGCGGGACTTACAATGAGCAGTTCTTC. Protein sequence: CASSQGTSGTYNEQFF.

The rearrangement uses TRBV6-2 or TRBV6-3 and TRBJ2-3, with 13 bases fitting TRBD2. This CDR3 is built from 20 residues. Germline CDR1 MNHEY, CDR2 SVGEGT. With V trimmed by 2 bases and J by 1 base, 12 bases remained unmatched. CDR3 sequence (DNA): TGTGCCAGCAGTTACACGTTTGGGACTAGCGGGATTAAAGGCACAGATACGCAGTATTTT. This encodes CASSYTFGTSGIKGTDTQYF.

The chain combines TRBV7-8 with TRBJ2-7, with 8 bases that match TRBD1. Germline V CDR1 and CDR2: SGHVS, FQNEAQ. This CDR3 has 13 residues. The J segment lost 2 bases and the V segment lost 8 bases, leaving 5 bases of the junction unmatched. The CDR3, as DNA: TGTGCCAGCCGGGACAGGCGCGCCTACGAGCAGTACTTC. Its protein product is CASRDRRAYEQYF. Variable domain in full (rest from reference TRBV7-8 and TRBJ2-7): GAGVSQSPRYKVAKRGQDVALRCDPISGHVSLFWYQQALGQGPEFLTYFQNEAQLDKSGLPSDRFFAERPEGSVSTLKIQRTQQEDSAVYLCASRDRRAYEQYFGPGTRLTVT.

J is TRBJ1-1 and V is TRBV6-5, with D possibly being TRBD1 (6 bases). Germline CDR1 and CDR2: MNHEY and SVGAGI. V shed 0 bases and J shed 5 bases, with 13 bases lying between them. CDR3 length: 15 residues. In DNA form, the CDR3 reads TGTGCCAGCAGTTACTCGGGCCGCAGGGGAACTGAAGCTTTCTTT. Translating it yields CASSYSGRRGTEAFF.

The rearrangement joins TRBV5-8 to TRBJ2-5; 9 bases align to TRBD1. CDR3 size: 14 residues. J lost 4 bases, V lost 3 bases, and 4 bases had no gene match. CDR1 SGHTS and CDR2 YDEGEE come from the germline V gene. The CDR3 region has the DNA TGTGCCAGCAGCTCCGGGACAGGGCGAGAGACCCAGTACTTC. Protein: CASSSGTGRETQYF.

This chain joins TRBV6-6 and TRBJ2-6; D is unclear. The CDR3 covers 14 residues. With 7 bases removed from V and 1 base from J, the gap between germline ends came to 8 bases. In germline, CDR1 is MNHNY, CDR2 SVGAGI (reference sequence). CDR3 coding DNA: TGTGCCAGCAATCGATTTTCTGGGGCCAACGTCCTGACTTTC. Residues: CASNRFSGANVLTF.

The chain is built from TRBV7-8 and TRBJ2-7; 8 positions agree with TRBD1. Per the germline V gene, CDR1 is SGHVS and CDR2 is FQNEAQ. The V gene end was trimmed by 5 bases and the J gene end by 3 bases; junction bases not matched to a gene: 12. CDR3 length: 16 residues. CDR3: CASSAHGVDRDYEQYF. For the CDR3, the DNA is TGTGCCAGCAGCGCCCATGGGGTGGACAGGGACTACGAGCAGTACTTC.

The chain combines TRBV6-6 with TRBJ2-3; either TRBD1 or TRBD2 may fit D (5 bases each). Germline CDR1 and CDR2: MNHNY and SVGAGI (reference sequence). V gave up 5 bases and J gave up 1 base, with 10 bases separating them. The CDR3 is 14 residues long. The CDR3 loop reads CASSPWDRTDTQYF. The CDR3 DNA reads TGTGCCAGCAGTCCTTGGGACCGCACAGATACGCAGTATTTT.

DNA for the CDR3: TGTGCCAGCAGCTTAACTAGCGGGAGATCGTTCTCTGGGGCCAACGTCCTGACTTTC. Residues: CASSLTSGRSFSGANVLTF. V usage is TRBV13 and J usage is TRBJ2-6; 11 nucleotides line up with TRBD2. The length of the CDR3 is 19 residues. J was trimmed by 0 bases and V by 2 bases; bases with no gene match: 6. Germline V gives CDR1 PRHDT, CDR2 FYEKMQ (reference sequence).

The CDR3 region is CAWSSGLNNEQFF. Here the CDR3 DNA reads TGTGCCTGGAGTAGCGGGCTCAACAATGAGCAGTTCTTC. The J gene is TRBJ2-1, the V gene TRBV30, with D tentatively TRBD2 (6 bases). The V end lost 2 bases, the J end lost 5 bases, and 10 bases lay between the germline ends. The CDR3 sequence is 13 residues long. Germline V CDR1 and CDR2: GTSNPN, SVGIG (reference sequence).

This clone was recorded a few times. The V gene is TRBV30, the J gene TRBJ2-7; a possible D gene is TRBD1 (5 bases). Germline CDR1 and CDR2: GTSNPN and SVGIG (reference sequence). Trimming cost V 1 base and J 3 bases, with 10 bases left between them. The CDR3 runs to 13 residues. CDR3 bases: TGTGCCTGGAGTGGGGGCAGCCTCTACGAGCAGTACTTC. It translates to CAWSGGSLYEQYF.

The chain couples TRBV20-1 to TRBJ2-3; D unresolved. The length of the CDR3 is 11 residues. V dropped 3 bases and J dropped 5 bases, with 6 bases sitting between them. The germline CDR1 and CDR2 sequences are DFQATT and SNEGSKA (reference sequence). CDR3 residues: CSASFQDTQYF. The CDR3 DNA is TGCAGTGCTAGTTTCCAAGATACGCAGTATTTT.

CDR3: CASSTTSGRRTDTQYF. The CDR3 nucleotides are TGTGCCAGCAGCACGACTAGCGGGAGACGGACAGATACGCAGTATTTT. The chain combines TRBV3-1 (or the pseudogene TRBV3-2) with TRBJ2-3; 12 bases map to TRBD2. Trimming cost V 5 bases and J 3 bases; bases outside gene matches: 6. Germline V lookup: CDR1 LGHDT, CDR2 YNNKEL (reference sequence). This CDR3 region has 16 residues.

This rearrangement joins TRBV30 to TRBJ1-6; TRBD1 agrees at 7 bases. The CDR3 runs 13 residues. The trim removed 6 bases at V and 7 bases at J, leaving 6 bases unmatched. Germline V gene data show CDR1 as GTSNPN and CDR2 as SVGIG (reference sequence). The CDR3 nucleotides read TGTGCCTGCTCGGACAGGTTCAATTCACCCCTCCACTTT. The encoded protein is CACSDRFNSPLHF.

CDR3 in DNA: TGCGCCAGCAGCCTGACAGGGTCCGGAGCCGGGGAGCTGTTTTTT. Its protein is CASSLTGSGAGELFF. The chain uses TRBV5-1 and TRBJ2-2; 7 bases match TRBD1. After removal of 4 bases from V and 6 bases from J, the junction contained 9 bases not matched to a gene. Germline V CDR1 and CDR2: SGHRS, YFSETQ. The CDR3 runs to 15 residues.